The sequence of this T cell receptor (beta chain) was determined in a study of PD-1 blockade in mismatch repair-deficient tumors. Mismatch repair deficiency was confirmed in all patients, by PCR or immunohistochemistry. Sequencing was performed with immunoSEQ multiplex PCR; in TCRdb, only in-frame clones are kept and a portion is missing. This table has around 33,000 clones, approximately 80% appearing once. The sample in question was PBMCs, obtained 6 weeks after starting pembrolizumab. The TCR originated in an adult with mismatch repair-deficient cancer.

The CDR3 reads CASSLRGQSEAFF. CDR3 nucleotides: TGTGCCAGCAGCTTGAGGGGGCAGAGTGAAGCTTTCTTT. V is TRBV11-2 and J is TRBJ1-1, with 7 bases matching TRBD1. Unmatched junction bases numbered 5, after V lost 3 bases and J lost 7 bases. The CDR3 covers 13 residues. Germline V gene data show CDR1 as SGHAT and CDR2 as FQNNGV.